Included here is one T cell receptor beta chain sequence, with context. Its antigen is not known. Collection occurred without any documented infections or immune events in donors. Sequencing was performed with immunoSEQ multiplex PCR; in TCRdb, only in-frame clones are kept and a portion is missing. The data show about 54,000 clones, roughly 87% seen once. Germline CDR1 SGHTA, CDR2 FQGNSA. This CDR3 is 15 amino acids long. The ends were cut back, 6 bases at V and 2 bases at J, with 15 bases in the middle. The source of the sample is a study of identifying expanded T cells in peripheral blood. Overall study results and limits: Variance in clone template counts between roughly two-week samples significantly increased with total template count across all healthy donors.

The V call is TRBV7-2, the J call TRBJ2-3; maybe TRBD2 (5 bases). This sequence originates from a person aged 18-69 years in good health. Sequenced: blood. The DNA for the CDR3 is TGTGCCAGCAGTTCAACCGGGATTTCCACAGATACGCAGTATTTT. Residues: CASSSTGISTDTQYF. The full variable domain, its missing parts supplied by reference TRBV7-2 and TRBJ2-3, is GAGVSQSPSNKVTEKGKDVELRCDPISGHTALYWYRQSLGQGLEFLIYFQGNSAPDKSGLPSDRFSAERTGGSVSTLTIQRTQQEDSAVYLCASSSTGISTDTQYFGPGTRLTVL.